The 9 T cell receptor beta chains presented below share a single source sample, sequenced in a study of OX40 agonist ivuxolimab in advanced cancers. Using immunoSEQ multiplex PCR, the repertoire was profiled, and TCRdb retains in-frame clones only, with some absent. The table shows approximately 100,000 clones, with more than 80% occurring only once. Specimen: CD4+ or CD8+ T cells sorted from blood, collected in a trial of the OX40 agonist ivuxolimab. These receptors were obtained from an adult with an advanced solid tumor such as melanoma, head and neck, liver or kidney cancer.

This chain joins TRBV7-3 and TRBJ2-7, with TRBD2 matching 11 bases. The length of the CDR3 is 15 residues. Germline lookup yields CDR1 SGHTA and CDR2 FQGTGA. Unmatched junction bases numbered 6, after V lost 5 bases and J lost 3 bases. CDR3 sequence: CASSPGLAGFYEQYF. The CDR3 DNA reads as TGTGCCAGCAGCCCCGGACTAGCGGGTTTCTACGAGCAGTACTTC.

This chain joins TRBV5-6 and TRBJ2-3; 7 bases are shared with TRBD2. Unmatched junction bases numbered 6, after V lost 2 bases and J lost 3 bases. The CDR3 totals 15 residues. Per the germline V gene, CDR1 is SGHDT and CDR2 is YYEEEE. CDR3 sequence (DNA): TGTGCCAGCAGCTTAGGAACAGCGGGAACAGATACGCAGTATTTT. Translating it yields CASSLGTAGTDTQYF. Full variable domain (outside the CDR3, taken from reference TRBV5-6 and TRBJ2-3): DAGVTQSPTHLIKTRGQQVTLRCSPKSGHDTVSWYQQALGQGPQFIFQYYEEEERQRGNFPDRFSGHQFPNYSSELNVNALLLGDSALYLCASSLGTAGTDTQYFGPGTRLTVL.

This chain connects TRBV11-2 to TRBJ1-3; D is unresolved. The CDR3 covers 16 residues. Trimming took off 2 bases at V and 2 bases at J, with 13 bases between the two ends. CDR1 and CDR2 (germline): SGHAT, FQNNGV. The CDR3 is CASSLTIGTAGNTIYF. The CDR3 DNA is TGTGCCAGCAGCTTAACGATAGGCACCGCTGGAAACACCATATATTTT. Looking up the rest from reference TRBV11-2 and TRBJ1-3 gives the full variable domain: EAGVAQSPRYKIIEKRQSVAFWCNPISGHATLYWYQQILGQGPKLLIQFQNNGVVDDSQLPKDRFSAERLKGVDSTLKIQPAKLEDSAVYLCASSLTIGTAGNTIYFGEGSWLTVV.

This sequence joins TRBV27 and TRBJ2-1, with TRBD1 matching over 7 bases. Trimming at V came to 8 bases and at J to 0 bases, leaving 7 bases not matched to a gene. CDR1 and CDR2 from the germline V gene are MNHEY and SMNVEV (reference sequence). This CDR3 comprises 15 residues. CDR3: CASGWDSSSYNEQFF. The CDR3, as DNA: TGTGCCAGCGGATGGGACAGCAGCTCCTACAATGAGCAGTTCTTC.

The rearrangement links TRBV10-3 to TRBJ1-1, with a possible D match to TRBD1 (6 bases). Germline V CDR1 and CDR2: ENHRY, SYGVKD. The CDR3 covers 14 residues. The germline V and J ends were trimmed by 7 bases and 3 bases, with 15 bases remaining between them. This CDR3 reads CAITLRRGDTEAFF. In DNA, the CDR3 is TGTGCCATCACCCTCCGAAGGGGGGACACTGAAGCTTTCTTT.

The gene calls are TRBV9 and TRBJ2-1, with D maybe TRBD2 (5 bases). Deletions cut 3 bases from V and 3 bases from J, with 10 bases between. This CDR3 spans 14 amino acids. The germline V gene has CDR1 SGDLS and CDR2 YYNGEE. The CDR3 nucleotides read TGTGCCAGCAGCGCTGAAGGACTCTACAATGAGCAGTTCTTC. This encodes CASSAEGLYNEQFF.

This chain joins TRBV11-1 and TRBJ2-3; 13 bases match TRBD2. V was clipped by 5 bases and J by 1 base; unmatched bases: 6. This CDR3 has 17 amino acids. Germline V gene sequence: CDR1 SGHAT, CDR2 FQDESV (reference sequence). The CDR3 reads CASSTTSGGRGTDTQYF. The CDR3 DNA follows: TGTGCCAGCAGCACGACTAGCGGGGGGAGGGGCACAGATACGCAGTATTTT.

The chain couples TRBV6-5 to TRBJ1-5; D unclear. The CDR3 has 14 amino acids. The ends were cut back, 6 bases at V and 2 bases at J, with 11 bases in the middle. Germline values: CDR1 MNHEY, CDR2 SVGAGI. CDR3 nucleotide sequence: TGTGCCAGCAGCAGAGGGATAGGCAATCAGCCCCAGCATTTT. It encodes CASSRGIGNQPQHF.

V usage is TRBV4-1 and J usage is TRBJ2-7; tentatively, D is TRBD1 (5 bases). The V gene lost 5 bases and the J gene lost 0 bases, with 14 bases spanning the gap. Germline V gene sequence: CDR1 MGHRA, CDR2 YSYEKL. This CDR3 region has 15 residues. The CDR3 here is CASSKHRINSYEQYF. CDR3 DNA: TGCGCCAGCAGCAAGCACAGGATAAACTCCTACGAGCAGTACTTC.